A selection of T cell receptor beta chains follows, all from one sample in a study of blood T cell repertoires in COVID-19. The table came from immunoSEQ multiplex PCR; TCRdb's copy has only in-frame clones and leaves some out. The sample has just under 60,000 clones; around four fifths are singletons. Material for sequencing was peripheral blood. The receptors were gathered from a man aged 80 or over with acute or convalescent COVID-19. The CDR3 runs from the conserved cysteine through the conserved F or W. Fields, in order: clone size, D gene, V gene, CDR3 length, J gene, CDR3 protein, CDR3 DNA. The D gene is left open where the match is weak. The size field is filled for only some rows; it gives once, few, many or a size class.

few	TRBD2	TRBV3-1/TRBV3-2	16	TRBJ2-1	CASSQVRLAGYNEQFF	TGTGCCAGCAGCCAAGTCCGACTAGCGGGATACAATGAGCAGTTCTTC
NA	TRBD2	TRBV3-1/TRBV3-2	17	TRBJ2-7	CASSPGVYVGGTYEQYF	TGTGCCAGCAGCCCCGGCGTCTACGTCGGGGGGACCTACGAGCAGTACTTC
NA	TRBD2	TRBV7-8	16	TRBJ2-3	CASSFTLAGPVATQYF	TGTGCCAGCAGCTTCACCCTAGCGGGGCCCGTCGCTACGCAGTATTTT
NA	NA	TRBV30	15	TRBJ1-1	CAFLRGGVMNTEAFF	TGTGCCTTCCTACGGGGGGGCGTTATGAACACTGAAGCTTTCTTT
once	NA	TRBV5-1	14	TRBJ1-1	CASSLSTGNTEAFF	TGCGCCAGCAGCCTATCTACAGGGAACACTGAAGCTTTCTTT
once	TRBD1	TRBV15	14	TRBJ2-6	CATSRDGQGLVLTF	TGTGCCACCAGCAGAGATGGACAGGGCCTCGTCCTGACTTTC
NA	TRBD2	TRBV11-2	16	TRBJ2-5	CASSSDGTSDRETQYF	TGTGCCAGCAGCTCAGACGGGACTAGCGATCGGGAGACCCAGTACTTC
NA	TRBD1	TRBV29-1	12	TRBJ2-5	CSVWDSQETQYF	TGCAGCGTGTGGGACAGCCAAGAGACCCAGTACTTC
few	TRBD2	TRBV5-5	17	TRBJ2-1	CASSELRTSANYNSKFF	TGTGCCAGCAGCGAACTTCGGACTAGCGCGAACTACAACTCGAAGTTCTTC
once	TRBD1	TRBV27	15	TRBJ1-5	CASSPLGQGPQPQHF	TGTGCCAGCAGCCCCCTGGGACAGGGCCCTCAGCCCCAGCATTTT
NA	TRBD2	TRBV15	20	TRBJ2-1	CATSRDATSGGAGQLDEQFF	TGTGCCACCAGCAGAGATGCGACTAGCGGGGGGGCCGGGCAATTGGATGAGCAGTTCTTC
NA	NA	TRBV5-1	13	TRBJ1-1	CASSSTPNTEAFF	TGCGCCAGCAGCTCAACACCAAACACTGAAGCTTTCTTT
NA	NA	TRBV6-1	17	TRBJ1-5	CASSEAVWGDGNQPQHF	TGTGCCAGCAGTGAAGCAGTATGGGGGGACGGCAATCAGCCCCAGCATTTT
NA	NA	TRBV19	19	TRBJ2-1	CASSIRLRGAISSYNEQFF	TGTGCCAGTAGTATCCGGTTACGGGGGGCGATAAGCTCCTACAATGAGCAGTTCTTC
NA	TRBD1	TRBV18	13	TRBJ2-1	CASSPTGYTEQFF	TGTGCCAGCTCACCGACAGGGTATACTGAGCAGTTCTTC
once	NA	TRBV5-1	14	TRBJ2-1	CASSLTGGANEQFF	TGCGCCAGCAGCCTGACTGGGGGGGCTAATGAGCAGTTCTTC
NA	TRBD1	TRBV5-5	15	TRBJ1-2	CASSRQGITNYGYTF	TGTGCCAGCAGCAGACAGGGGATTACTAACTATGGCTACACCTTC
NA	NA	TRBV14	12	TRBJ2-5	CASSGPGETQYF	TGTGCCAGCAGCGGCCCTGGAGAGACCCAGTACTTC
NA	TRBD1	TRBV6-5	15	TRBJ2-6	CASSSQGDGANVLTF	TGTGCCAGCAGTTCACAGGGGGACGGGGCCAACGTCCTGACTTTC
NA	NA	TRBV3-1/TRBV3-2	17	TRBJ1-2	CASSQVAKGGVPYGYTF	TGTGCCAGCAGCCAAGTCGCCAAGGGGGGGGTGCCCTATGGCTACACCTTC
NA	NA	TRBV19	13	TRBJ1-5	CASNFGSRQPQHF	TGTGCCAGTAATTTCGGGAGCCGGCAGCCCCAGCATTTT
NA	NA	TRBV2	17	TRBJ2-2	CASSERGSISNTGELFF	TGTGCCAGCAGTGAACGGGGGTCCATATCGAACACCGGGGAGCTGTTTTTT
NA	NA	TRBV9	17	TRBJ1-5	CASSAPIRGTSNQPQHF	TGTGCCAGCAGCGCCCCGATTAGGGGGACTAGCAATCAGCCCCAGCATTTT
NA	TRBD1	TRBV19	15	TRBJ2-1	CASSATGTARDEQFF	TGTGCCAGTAGTGCGACCGGGACAGCGAGAGATGAGCAGTTCTTC
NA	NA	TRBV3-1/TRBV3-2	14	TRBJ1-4	CASSLRGTNEKLFF	TGTGCCAGCAGCCTTCGGGGGACTAATGAAAAACTGTTTTTT
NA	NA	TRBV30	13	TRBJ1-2	CAWGNRRDRGYTF	TGTGCCTGGGGGAACAGGAGAGATAGGGGCTACACCTTC
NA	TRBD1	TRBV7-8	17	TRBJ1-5	CASSLTPVTGGNQPQHF	TGTGCCAGCAGCTTGACTCCCGTGACAGGGGGCAATCAGCCCCAGCATTTT
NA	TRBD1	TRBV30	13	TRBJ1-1	CAWMNTGGTEAFF	TGTGCCTGGATGAATACAGGGGGCACTGAAGCTTTCTTT
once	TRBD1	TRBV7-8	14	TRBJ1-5	CASSRDRGNQPQHF	TGTGCCAGCAGCCGAGACAGGGGCAATCAGCCCCAGCATTTT
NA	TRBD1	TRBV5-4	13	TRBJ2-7	CASSSTGANGQYF	TGTGCCAGCAGCTCGACAGGGGCGAATGGGCAGTACTTC
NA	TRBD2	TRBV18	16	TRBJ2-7	CASSPSTGGISYEQYF	TGTGCCAGCTCACCCTCCACGGGAGGGATCTCCTACGAGCAGTACTTC
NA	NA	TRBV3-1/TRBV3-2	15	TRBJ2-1	CASSQGQGGFNEQFF	TGTGCCAGCAGCCAAGGCCAGGGGGGCTTTAATGAGCAGTTCTTC
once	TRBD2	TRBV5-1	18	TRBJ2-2	CASSLELPGTSSHGELFF	TGCGCCAGCAGCTTGGAACTTCCCGGGACTAGCTCTCACGGGGAGCTGTTTTTT
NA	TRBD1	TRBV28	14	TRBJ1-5	CASSFDRDRGAGHF	TGTGCCAGCAGCTTTGACCGGGACAGGGGGGCGGGGCATTTT
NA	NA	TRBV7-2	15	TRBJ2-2	CASSLRDLTTGELFF	TGTGCCAGCAGCCTCCGGGATCTAACGACCGGGGAGCTGTTTTTT
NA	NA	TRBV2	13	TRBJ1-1	CASSIDMNTEAFF	TGTGCCAGCAGTATTGACATGAACACTGAAGCTTTCTTT
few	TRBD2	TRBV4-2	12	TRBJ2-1	CASSSGRHEQFF	TGTGCCAGCTCTAGCGGGAGGCATGAGCAGTTCTTC
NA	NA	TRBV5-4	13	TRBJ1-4	CASSLQGNEKLFF	TGTGCCAGCAGCTTGCAGGGGAACGAAAAACTGTTTTTT